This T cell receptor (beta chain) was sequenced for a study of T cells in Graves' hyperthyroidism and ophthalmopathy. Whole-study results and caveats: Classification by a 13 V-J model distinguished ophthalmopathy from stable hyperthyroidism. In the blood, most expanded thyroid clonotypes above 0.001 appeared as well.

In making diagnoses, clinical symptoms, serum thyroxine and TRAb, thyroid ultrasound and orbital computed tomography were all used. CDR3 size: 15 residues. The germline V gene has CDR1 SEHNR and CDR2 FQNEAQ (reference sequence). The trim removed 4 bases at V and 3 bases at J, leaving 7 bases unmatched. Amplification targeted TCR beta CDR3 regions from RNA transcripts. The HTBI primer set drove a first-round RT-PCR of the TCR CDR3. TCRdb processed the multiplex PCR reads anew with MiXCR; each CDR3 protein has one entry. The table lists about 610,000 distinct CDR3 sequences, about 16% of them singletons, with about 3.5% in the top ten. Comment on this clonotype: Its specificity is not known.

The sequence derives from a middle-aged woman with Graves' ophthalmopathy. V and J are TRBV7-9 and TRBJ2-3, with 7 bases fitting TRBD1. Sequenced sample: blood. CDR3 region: CASSSTGVRTDTQYF. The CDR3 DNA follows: TGTGCCAGCAGCTCCACAGGGGTAAGAACAGATACGCAGTATTTT.